Each of the 2 T cell receptor beta chains below was sequenced from the same sample in a study of neurological immune-mediated disorders. TCRdb redid the calling of the 5' RACE reads with MiXCR, one entry per CDR3 protein. The sample has about 69,000 distinct CDR3 sequences; almost 4% are singletons. Sequenced material: PBMCs. The receptors originated from a man aged 25 to 45 with multiple sclerosis.

This clonotype was seen at least ten times. The rearrangement uses TRBV2 and TRBJ2-7; TRBD2 agrees at 9 bases. Looked up from germline, CDR1 is SNHLY and CDR2 is FYNNEI. Trimming removed 3 bases from V and 3 bases from J; junction bases left unmatched: 6. The CDR3 loop spans 15 amino acids. CDR3 region: CASSDLSGGFYEQYF. DNA of the CDR3: TGTGCCAGCAGTGACCTTAGCGGGGGTTTCTACGAGCAGTACTTC. The whole variable domain, filled in from reference TRBV2 and TRBJ2-7, reads EPEVTQTPSHQVTQMGQEVILRCVPISNHLYFYWYRQILGQKVEFLVSFYNNEISEKSEIFDDQFSVERPDGSNFTLKIRSTKLEDSAMYFCASSDLSGGFYEQYFGPGTRLTVT.

This clonotype was counted at least ten times. The chain links TRBV6-5 to TRBJ1-1; 9 bases map to TRBD1. V gave up 4 bases and J gave up 7 bases; unmatched junction bases: 7. Germline V gene data show CDR1 as MNHEY and CDR2 as SVGAGI. The CDR3 covers 14 residues. The DNA for the CDR3 is TGTGCCAGCAGTTTGCCCACGGGACAGGGTGAAGCTTTCTTT. This translates into CASSLPTGQGEAFF.